Given below is one T cell receptor (beta chain) in context. Its antigen is not identified. The sample is drawn from a study of T cell responses to AZD1222 COVID-19 vaccine. The method was immunoSEQ multiplex PCR; TCRdb's version includes in-frame clones alone and lacks a portion of them. This sample carries some 53,000 clones, roughly 90% of them seen once, and the ten largest clones take 2% to 3%. The V segment lost 6 bases and the J segment 7 bases; nucleotides outside the gene matches: 11. Germline V gene lookup returns CDR1 SNHLY and CDR2 FYNNEI. This CDR3 is built from 15 residues. Study results and caveats: Rises in breadth and depth of Spike-specific TCRs came after two AZD1222 doses. Repertoires were collected only later (after the peak T cell response had occurred). Most donors were white British and more were female, and clonal diversity was possibly underestimated.

The V call is TRBV2, the J call TRBJ2-7; 11 nucleotides align to TRBD2. The source was peripheral blood, collected 28 days after the second AZD1222 dose. The sequence came from an adult who received the AZD1222 COVID-19 vaccine. This chain's CDR3 is CASSLQLAGAGEQYF. For the CDR3, the DNA is TGTGCCAGCAGCCTACAACTAGCGGGAGCTGGGGAGCAGTACTTC.